The 14 T cell receptor beta chains below come from one sample, sequenced in a study of cytomegalovirus exposure and HLA in healthy donors. The PCR ran on 60 Vbeta and 13 Jbeta primers. Here immunoSEQ multiplex PCR was the method, and the copy in TCRdb shows in-frame clones only, minus some. The table includes some 56,000 clones, roughly three fifths detected once. Sample: PBMCs. These TCRs come from a human donor in good health.

This clone was seen a few times. One junction end does not reproduce the germline sequence, and a read error may be involved. This chain links TRBV4-2 with TRBJ2-3; D is unclear. CDR1 and CDR2 from the germline V gene are LGHNA and YNFKEQ. The CDR3 has 10 amino acids. This CDR3 is CASSQDVFSF. DNA for the CDR3: TGTGCCAGCAGCCAAGATGTCTTCTCTTTT.

The chain recombines TRBV5-1 with TRBJ2-6; 7 nucleotides align to TRBD1. The J segment lost 4 bases and the V segment lost 2 bases, leaving 12 bases of the junction unmatched. The germline CDR1 and CDR2 sequences are SGHRS and YFSETQ. This CDR3 region has 18 residues. CDR3 sequence reads: CASSFPRDRAAGANVLTF. The DNA for the CDR3 is TGCGCCAGCAGCTTCCCCCGAGACAGGGCGGCCGGGGCCAACGTCCTGACTTTC.

By its share, this clone is medium-sized (0.01 to 0.1%). The chain is built from TRBV4-3 and TRBJ2-1, with D possibly being TRBD1 (6 bases). Germline V lookup: CDR1 LGHNA, CDR2 YSLEER. V lost 0 bases to trimming and J lost 6 bases, with 15 bases between them. CDR3 length equals 16 residues. The CDR3 spells CASSQDRGTPPNEQFF. The DNA of the CDR3 is TGCGCCAGCAGCCAAGATAGGGGGACCCCCCCCAATGAGCAGTTCTTC.

This clone was observed a handful of times. The V call is TRBV5-1, the J call TRBJ2-3; 9 bases are shared with TRBD1. This CDR3 has 15 amino acids. Germline V CDR1 and CDR2: SGHRS, YFSETQ. Unmatched junction bases numbered 7, after V lost 4 bases and J lost 4 bases. CDR3 protein: CASSGGQGWADTQYF. The DNA for the CDR3 is TGCGCCAGCAGCGGCGGACAGGGGTGGGCAGATACGCAGTATTTT.

There are many counts of this clone. V gene TRBV19 combines with J gene TRBJ1-6; no firm D call. V was trimmed by 5 bases and J by 1 base, leaving 9 bases between them. The germline CDR1 and CDR2 sequences are LNHDA and SQIVND (reference sequence). The CDR3 spans 15 residues. CDR3 sequence reads: CASSSQLSYNSPLHF. In nucleotides, the CDR3 is TGTGCCAGTAGTTCTCAGTTATCCTATAATTCACCCCTCCACTTT.

V gene TRBV9 combines with J gene TRBJ2-7; D is possibly TRBD2 (5 bases). The CDR3 loop spans 16 amino acids. Trimming took off 2 bases at V and 5 bases at J, with 20 bases between the two ends. Germline V gives CDR1 SGDLS, CDR2 YYNGEE. The CDR3 region has the DNA TGTGCCAGCAGCGTCGGACTTCTCCCCCTATCGGACGAGCAGTACTTC. This gives the protein CASSVGLLPLSDEQYF.

V gene TRBV10-2 combines with J gene TRBJ2-3, with 10 nucleotides matching TRBD2. V trimming: 4 bases; J trimming: 0 bases; junction bases outside the gene matches: 10. CDR1 and CDR2 from the germline V gene are WSHSY and SAAADI. This CDR3 has 18 residues. In DNA, the CDR3 is TGCGCCAGCAGTGGTTTGTTGGAGCGGGGGGGCAGCACAGATACGCAGTATTTT. Protein sequence: CASSGLLERGGSTDTQYF.

The CDR3 sequence: CASSQAGIMNTEAFF. CDR3 bases: TGTGCCAGCAGCCAAGCGGGGATTATGAACACTGAAGCTTTCTTT. V gene TRBV4-2 combines with J gene TRBJ1-1; D gene unclear. The CDR3 extends over 15 amino acids. CDR1 is LGHNA, CDR2 YNFKEQ, per germline. V was pared by 1 base and J by 0 bases, with 9 bases between.

The count of this clone is one. V gene TRBV9 combines with J gene TRBJ2-7; 15 nucleotides match TRBD2. Trimming took 4 bases from V and 6 from J; bases not matched to a gene: 5. The CDR3 is 15 residues long. Germline loops: CDR1 SGDLS, CDR2 YYNGEE. CDR3 coding DNA: TGTGCCAGCAGCCCTGGGACTAGCGGGGGGCCCGAGCAGTACTTC. It translates to CASSPGTSGGPEQYF.

The J gene is TRBJ1-1, the V gene TRBV5-1; TRBD1 aligns across 8 bases. The CDR3 consists of 14 residues. Germline CDR1 and CDR2: SGHRS and YFSETQ. J was trimmed by 1 base and V by 7 bases; bases with no gene match: 6. The CDR3: CASSRTGSNTEAFF. The DNA for the CDR3 is TGCGCCAGCTCCCGGACAGGGTCGAACACTGAAGCTTTCTTT.

This clone was found a few times. The rearrangement links TRBV4-1 to TRBJ1-3; D unclear. Trimming stripped 0 bases from V and 4 bases from J, with 4 bases between. Per germline, CDR1 MGHRA and CDR2 YSYEKL. The CDR3 extends over 13 amino acids. As DNA, the CDR3 is TGCGCCAGCAGCCAAGACTCGGGAAACACCATATATTTT. It yields the protein CASSQDSGNTIYF.

The V and J genes are TRBV6-4 and TRBJ2-3; D is undetermined. The CDR3 sequence is 13 residues long. The V end was cut by 5 bases, the J end by 6 bases, with 12 bases between. The germline V gene has CDR1 MRHNA and CDR2 SNTAGT. The CDR3 protein is CASSQQPSDTQYF. As DNA, the CDR3 is TGTGCCAGCAGTCAACAGCCCTCCGATACGCAGTATTTT.

By sample fraction, this clone is medium-sized. The chain combines TRBV29-1 with TRBJ1-5; 8 bases align to TRBD1. Losses at the gene ends were 5 bases for V and 4 bases for J; bases not matched to a gene: 1. Germline V lookup: CDR1 SQVTM, CDR2 ANQGSEA. CDR3 length: 12 residues. The chain's CDR3 is CSVRQGNQPQHF. CDR3 nucleotides: TGCAGCGTTCGACAGGGGAATCAGCCCCAGCATTTT.

The J gene is TRBJ2-7, the V gene TRBV5-1, with D possibly TRBD1 on 6 matching bases. Germline V gene sequence: CDR1 SGHRS, CDR2 YFSETQ. V lost 2 bases to trimming and J lost 0 bases, with 21 bases between them. CDR3 length: 18 amino acids. CDR3 coding DNA: TGCGCCAGCAGCTTCGGGCCGATGTTTGGGGACATCTCCTACGAGCAGTACTTC. It is translated as CASSFGPMFGDISYEQYF.